This entry lists 27 T cell receptor beta chains sequenced from one sample in a study of shared clonotypes between healthy human individuals. Sequencing used immunoSEQ multiplex PCR; TCRdb keeps in-frame clones, though not all of them. The table lists more than 2 million clones, 95% of them singletons, with 0.1% to 0.15% in the top ten. Sequencing was done on a sample of naive CD4+ T cells sorted from blood. Specified subset: CD45RA+ positively selected. These receptors all stem from a man aged 18 to 29 in good health.

This clone was observed a single time. The chain joins TRBV25-1 to TRBJ2-2; D possibly corresponds to TRBD1 (5 bases). Deletions cut 0 bases from V and 1 base from J, with 9 bases between. Germline V gene sequence: CDR1 MGHDK, CDR2 SYGVNS. This CDR3 has 16 residues. CDR3 loop: CASSEYGQGNTGELFF. CDR3 nucleotides: TGTGCCAGCAGTGAATATGGGCAGGGGAACACCGGGGAGCTGTTTTTT.

This chain uses TRBV2 with TRBJ2-7; 10 bases line up with TRBD1. The J segment lost 2 bases and the V segment lost 5 bases, leaving 6 bases of the junction unmatched. This CDR3 has 15 amino acids. Germline V CDR1 and CDR2: SNHLY, FYNNEI. The CDR3 spells CASSLGQGSTYEQYF. The DNA for the CDR3 is TGTGCCAGCAGTTTGGGACAGGGGAGTACCTACGAGCAGTACTTC.

This clone was found once. This chain links TRBV4-1 with TRBJ2-3, with a possible D match to TRBD1 (6 bases). The CDR3 has 15 amino acids. Trimming took off 5 bases at V and 3 bases at J, with 15 bases between the two ends. Germline V CDR1 and CDR2: MGHRA, YSYEKL. The CDR3, as DNA: TGCGCCAGCAGCGAAAAGGACAGTGCGACAGATACGCAGTATTTT. Protein: CASSEKDSATDTQYF.

The chain has TRBV11-2 and TRBJ2-2; D is unclear. V was trimmed by 3 bases and J by 0 bases, leaving 8 bases between them. The CDR3 contains 15 residues. CDR1 is SGHAT, CDR2 FQNNGV, per germline. This CDR3 reads CASSFAFANTGELFF. The CDR3 DNA is TGTGCCAGCAGCTTCGCATTCGCGAACACCGGGGAGCTGTTTTTT.

This sequence joins TRBV4-3 and TRBJ2-2; 7 bases agree with TRBD2. This CDR3 is built from 18 residues. Germline V gene data show CDR1 as LGHNA and CDR2 as YSLEER. After removal of 0 bases from V and 2 bases from J, the junction contained 9 bases not matched to a gene. CDR3 bases: TGCGCCAGCAGCCAAGATTTTCAAACTAGCGTAAACACCGGGGAGCTGTTTTTT. This encodes CASSQDFQTSVNTGELFF.

This clone was found once. CDR3 amino acids: CASSLAGGNEKLFF. CDR3 DNA: TGCGCCAGCAGCTTGGCAGGGGGTAATGAAAAACTGTTTTTT. The chain combines TRBV5-1 with TRBJ1-4; 7 nucleotides align to TRBD1. Germline lookup yields CDR1 SGHRS and CDR2 YFSETQ. Trimming took 0 bases from V and 4 from J; bases not matched to a gene: 0. The CDR3 runs 14 residues.

This clone was counted a few times. V is TRBV6-1 and J is TRBJ1-2; 8 bases agree with TRBD1. The CDR3 contains 14 residues. V lost 7 bases, J lost 4 bases, and 8 bases stayed unmatched. Germline lookup yields CDR1 MNHNS and CDR2 SASEGT. This CDR3 reads CASTGTGVGYGYTF. The CDR3, as DNA: TGTGCCAGCACTGGGACAGGCGTTGGCTATGGCTACACCTTC.

CDR3 sequence: CASSPRGKSYGYTF. In nucleotides, the CDR3 is TGTGCCAGCAGTCCAAGAGGGAAAAGCTATGGCTACACCTTC. The chain has TRBV28 and TRBJ1-2, with D hard to call. V lost 5 bases to trimming and J lost 4 bases, with 14 bases between them. The germline CDR1 and CDR2 sequences are MDHEN and SYDVKM. The CDR3 sequence is 14 residues long.

The chain joins TRBV9 to TRBJ2-5; tentatively, D is TRBD1 or TRBD2 (5 bases each). The CDR3 contains 15 residues. With 0 bases removed from V and 5 bases from J, the gap between germline ends came to 14 bases. Germline lookup yields CDR1 SGDLS and CDR2 YYNGEE. The CDR3 DNA follows: TGTGCCAGCAGCGTAGCGCTACTAGACAGCGAGACCCAGTACTTC. Its protein product is CASSVALLDSETQYF.

This chain links TRBV5-1 with TRBJ2-1, with 7 bases matching TRBD2. The CDR3 extends over 15 amino acids. From germline, CDR1 is SGHRS and CDR2 YFSETQ. V lost 4 bases to trimming and J lost 0 bases; unmatched junction nucleotides: 4. DNA for the CDR3: TGCGCCAGCAGCGAACCTAGCGGCTCCTACAATGAGCAGTTCTTC. It yields the protein CASSEPSGSYNEQFF.

The CDR3 protein is CASSITLSMGGVPRDEQFF. Here the CDR3 DNA reads TGTGCCAGCAGCATCACCTTATCTATGGGCGGGGTCCCTCGGGATGAGCAGTTCTTC. The chain uses TRBV7-9 and TRBJ2-1, with D perhaps matching TRBD2 (6 bases). The CDR3 is 19 amino acids. The V gene's germline CDR1 is SEHNR and CDR2 FQNEAQ (reference sequence). Trimming left V 5 bases short and J 8 bases short, with 31 bases between.

This chain links TRBV7-8 with TRBJ1-4, with D tentatively TRBD1 (6 bases). This CDR3 is 14 amino acids long. V gave up 5 bases and J gave up 7 bases, with 14 bases separating them. The germline V gene encodes CDR1 SGHVS and CDR2 FQNEAQ. CDR3 sequence reads: CASSRGGKFEKLFF. The CDR3 coding sequence is TGTGCCAGCAGCCGAGGGGGAAAGTTTGAAAAACTGTTTTTT.

The chain has TRBV19 and TRBJ2-7; TRBD1 or TRBD2 may be the D gene (5 bases each). The CDR3 is 12 residues long. Trimming removed 7 bases at V and 3 bases at J, with 10 bases between. Germline-derived CDR1 and CDR2 are LNHDA and SQIVND (reference sequence). The chain's CDR3 is CASTGTGYEQYF. The CDR3, as DNA: TGTGCCAGTACTGGGACCGGCTACGAGCAGTACTTC. The variable domain in full, with the rest retrieved from reference TRBV19 and TRBJ2-7, is DGGITQSPKYLFRKEGQNVTLSCEQNLNHDAMYWYRQDPGQGLRLIYYSQIVNDFQKGDIAEGYSVSREKKESFPLTVTSAQKNPTAFYLCASTGTGYEQYFGPGTRLTVT.

This clone was recorded once. This rearrangement joins TRBV11-3 to TRBJ2-3; TRBD1 agrees at 10 bases. V was pared by 4 bases and J by 4 bases, with 8 bases of the junction left unmatched. Germline-derived CDR1 and CDR2 are SGHNT and YENEEA. This CDR3 has 16 amino acids. CDR3 amino acids: CASSSGGTGVADTQYF. Here the CDR3 DNA reads TGTGCCAGCAGCTCAGGGGGGACAGGGGTCGCAGATACGCAGTATTTT.

V usage is TRBV7-6 and J usage is TRBJ2-2; D ambiguous. V shed 3 bases and J shed 7 bases, with 9 bases lying between them. Germline V gives CDR1 SGHVS, CDR2 FNYEAQ. This CDR3 spans 13 amino acids. The CDR3 here is CASSFRMIGELFF. CDR3 DNA sequence: TGTGCCAGCAGCTTCCGGATGATCGGGGAGCTGTTTTTT.

The chain combines TRBV5-4 with TRBJ2-5; D is unclear. This CDR3 contains 13 residues. Per the germline V gene, CDR1 is SGHNT and CDR2 is YYREEE (reference sequence). Trimming took off 5 bases at V and 3 bases at J, with 11 bases between the two ends. CDR3 residues: CASSFRVEETQYF. As DNA, the CDR3 is TGTGCCAGCAGTTTCCGAGTCGAAGAGACCCAGTACTTC.

CDR3 protein: CASGLVQGRGDEQFF. The CDR3 bases are TGTGCTAGTGGTTTGGTTCAGGGGCGAGGCGATGAGCAGTTCTTC. The genes are TRBV12-5 and TRBJ2-1, with a tentative D call TRBD1 (6 bases). Germline CDR1 reads LGHNT; CDR2 reads FRNRAP. CDR3 size: 15 residues. V dropped 0 bases and J dropped 8 bases, with 14 bases sitting between them. Based on the CDR3 plus reference TRBV12-5 and TRBJ2-1, the full variable domain is DARVTQTPRHKVTEMGQEVTMRCQPILGHNTVFWYRQTMMQGLELLAYFRNRAPLDDSGMPKDRFSAEMPDATLATLKIQPSEPRDSAVYFCASGLVQGRGDEQFFGPGTRLTVL.

For this clone: The same CDR3 is also encoded by other DNA sequences in this sample. The gene calls are TRBV5-1 and TRBJ2-3, with D hard to call. Trimming removed 4 bases from V and 0 bases from J, with 3 bases in between. This CDR3 spans 12 amino acids. From germline, CDR1 is SGHRS and CDR2 YFSETQ. CDR3 DNA sequence: TGCGCCAGCAGCGACAGCACAGATACGCAGTATTTT. This translates into CASSDSTDTQYF.

This sequence joins TRBV7-2 and TRBJ1-6, with 7 bases that match TRBD1. V gave up 5 bases and J gave up 1 base; unmatched junction bases: 8. Germline CDR1 is SGHTA and CDR2 is FQGNSA. This CDR3 contains 17 residues. CDR3 in amino acids: CASSPRQGGSYNSPLHF. In nucleotides, the CDR3 is TGTGCCAGCAGCCCCAGACAGGGCGGGTCCTATAATTCACCCCTCCACTTT.

V and J are TRBV6-1 and TRBJ2-2, with 7 bases identical to TRBD1. CDR1 is MNHNS, CDR2 SASEGT, per germline. The CDR3 has 16 residues. V dropped 1 base and J dropped 7; count of bases not matched to a gene: 9. The CDR3 bases are TGTGCCAGCAGTGAAGGGAAGGGGGCGCTTAGCGGGGAGCTGTTTTTT. Translating it yields CASSEGKGALSGELFF.

This clone was seen just once. The chain links TRBV18 to TRBJ1-5; 9 positions match TRBD1. CDR1 is KGHSH and CDR2 is LQKENI in the germline V gene. The CDR3 has 14 amino acids. J was trimmed by 6 bases and V by 6 bases; bases with no gene match: 6. The CDR3 nucleotides read TGTGCCAGCTCGGATACAGGGGGCGCTCAGCCCCAGCATTTT. Its translation: CASSDTGGAQPQHF. The full variable domain, in which reference TRBV18 and TRBJ1-5 provide the parts outside the CDR3, is NAGVMQNPRHLVRRRGQEARLRCSPMKGHSHVYWYRQLPEEGLKFMVYLQKENIIDESGMPKERFSAEFPKEGPSILRIQQVVRGDSAAYFCASSDTGGAQPQHFGDGTRLSIL.

This sequence joins TRBV5-1 and TRBJ2-2; 8 bases agree with TRBD2. Germline trimming cut 4 bases from V and 3 bases from J; bases unmatched to any gene: 14. Germline V gives CDR1 SGHRS, CDR2 YFSETQ. This CDR3 spans 18 amino acids. The CDR3 loop is CASSPPKAGAPDTGELFF. CDR3 in DNA: TGCGCCAGCAGCCCGCCTAAAGCGGGAGCCCCGGACACCGGGGAGCTGTTTTTT. The variable domain in full, completed from reference TRBV5-1 and TRBJ2-2, reads KAGVTQTPRYLIKTRGQQVTLSCSPISGHRSVSWYQQTPGQGLQFLFEYFSETQRNKGNFPGRFSGRQFSNSRSEMNVSTLELGDSALYLCASSPPKAGAPDTGELFFGEGSRLTVL.

The rearrangement links TRBV7-9 to TRBJ2-1; D is possibly TRBD1 or TRBD2 (5 bases each). The CDR3 spans 15 residues. Trimming took 5 bases from V and 4 from J, leaving 15 bases between them. Germline CDR1 is SEHNR and CDR2 is FQNEAQ (reference sequence). The CDR3 reads CASSPRDQLYNEQFF. The CDR3 bases are TGTGCCAGCAGCCCCCGGGACCAACTTTACAATGAGCAGTTCTTC.

The chain joins TRBV9 to TRBJ2-1; 7 nucleotides agree with TRBD2. The CDR3 extends over 16 amino acids. Losses at the gene ends were 3 bases for V and 5 bases for J; bases not matched to a gene: 11. Germline V gene data show CDR1 as SGDLS and CDR2 as YYNGEE. Written as DNA, the CDR3 is TGTGCCAGCAGCGAGCCAATAGCGGGTCGCAACAATGAGCAGTTCTTC. Residues: CASSEPIAGRNNEQFF. Full variable domain (outside the CDR3, taken from reference TRBV9 and TRBJ2-1): DSGVTQTPKHLITATGQRVTLRCSPRSGDLSVYWYQQSLDQGLQFLIQYYNGEERAKGNILERFSAQQFPDLHSELNLSSLELGDSALYFCASSEPIAGRNNEQFFGPGTRLTVL.

This chain uses TRBV7-2 with TRBJ2-1, with D possibly matching TRBD2 (7 bases). Trimming removed 5 bases from V and 0 bases from J, with 14 bases in between. CDR1 and CDR2 from the germline V gene are SGHTA and FQGNSA. The length of the CDR3 is 16 residues. DNA of the CDR3: TGTGCCAGCAGCCGAGGGGGAGGGGGCTCCTACAATGAGCAGTTCTTC. The encoded protein is CASSRGGGGSYNEQFF.

Only one count was recorded for this clone. Other nucleotide sequences from this sample produce the same CDR3. The chain employs TRBV28 and TRBJ1-1; maybe TRBD1 (5 bases). V lost 3 bases and J 5 bases, leaving 10 bases between the germline ends. Per germline, CDR1 MDHEN and CDR2 SYDVKM. The CDR3 runs to 13 residues. The CDR3 DNA reads TGTGCCAGCAGTTTGGGTGGGGGGACTGAAGCTTTCTTT. It specifies CASSLGGGTEAFF. Using reference TRBV28 and TRBJ1-1 for the parts outside the CDR3, the full variable domain is DVKVTQSSRYLVKRTGEKVFLECVQDMDHENMFWYRQDPGLGLRLIYFSYDVKMKEKGDIPEGYSVSREKKERFSLILESASTNQTSMYLCASSLGGGTEAFFGQGTRLTVV.

The chain is built from TRBV30 and TRBJ2-2; tentatively, D is TRBD1 (6 bases). CDR1 is GTSNPN and CDR2 is SVGIG in the germline V gene (reference sequence). The CDR3 is 13 amino acids. The CDR3 is CAFQQGNTGELFF. The CDR3 nucleotides read TGTGCATTCCAACAGGGGAACACCGGGGAGCTGTTTTTT.